The rows below give T cell receptor beta chains drawn from one sample of a study of blood T cell repertoires in COVID-19. Generated by immunoSEQ multiplex PCR, the TCRdb table keeps only in-frame clones and is missing some. The repertoire has 100,000 or so clones, around nine tenths of them found once; the top ten carry under 3%. Specimen: peripheral blood. These receptors were taken from a man aged 45 to 65 with active or convalescent COVID-19. CDR3s include the opening cysteine and the closing phenylalanine or tryptophan. A D gene is named only where the DNA matches it firmly. A clone size is listed for some rows: how often the clone was seen (once, few, many), or a class if it is expanded.

TRBV30,TRBJ2-7,NA,NA,TGTGCCCGCGACGCCAGGGGAGGGGAGCAGTACTTC,CARDARGGEQYF
TRBV6-5,TRBJ1-5,NA,NA,TGTGCCAGCAGTTACGGCGGCGGCGATAGCAATCAGCCCCAGCATTTT,CASSYGGGDSNQPQHF
TRBV7-9,TRBJ1-1,TRBD1,NA,TGTGCCAGCAGCTCACAGGGGGCGAACACTGAAGCTTTCTTT,CASSSQGANTEAFF
TRBV7-9,TRBJ1-4,TRBD1,NA,TGTGCCAGCAGCTTACCTACAGGGGGGACTAATGAAAAACTGTTTTTT,CASSLPTGGTNEKLFF
TRBV30,TRBJ1-1,NA,NA,TGTGCCTGGAGTTCCACCCCGGGACACCGGACCACTGAAGCTTTCTTT,CAWSSTPGHRTTEAFF
TRBV28,TRBJ2-1,TRBD2,NA,TGTGCCAGCAGTTTCCTAGCGGGTTATGTCTATGAGCAGTTCTTC,CASSFLAGYVYEQFF
TRBV10-3,TRBJ2-3,TRBD1,NA,TGTGCCATCAAGGGGGGACAGGTCACAGATACGCAGTATTTT,CAIKGGQVTDTQYF
TRBV5-1,TRBJ2-5,TRBD1,NA,TGCGCCAGCAGCTTGGAGGGGACAGAAGAGACCCAGTACTTC,CASSLEGTEETQYF
TRBV28,TRBJ1-2,NA,NA,TGTGCCAGCAGTTTAGGCAGAAATGGCTACACCTTC,CASSLGRNGYTF
TRBV18,TRBJ1-1,TRBD1,NA,TGTGCCAGCTCACTGTCCGGAGGGGGCTACACTGAAGCTTTCTTT,CASSLSGGGYTEAFF
TRBV4-1,TRBJ2-1,NA,NA,TGCGCCAGCAGCCCACCTGGGGGGTCCCTGGTCTTC,CASSPPGGSLVF
TRBV2,TRBJ1-3,NA,NA,TGTGCCAGCAGTATCGGGACATCAGGAAACACCATATATTTT,CASSIGTSGNTIYF
TRBV14,TRBJ2-1,TRBD2,NA,TGTGCCAGCAGCAGGGGACTAGCGGTTTACAATGAGCAGTTCTTC,CASSRGLAVYNEQFF
TRBV9,TRBJ1-6,TRBD1,NA,TGTGCCAGCAGCCCCGGGACAGGGCTCTCCTATAATTCACCCCTCCACTTT,CASSPGTGLSYNSPLHF
TRBV11-2,TRBJ1-5,TRBD1,NA,TGTGCCAGCAGCTTAGCAGGACAGGGTAGCAATCAGCCCCAGCATTTT,CASSLAGQGSNQPQHF
TRBV7-9,TRBJ2-7,TRBD1,NA,TGTGCCAGCAGCTCCGGGACAGGCCTCTACGAGCGGTACTTC,CASSSGTGLYERYF
TRBV5-1,TRBJ2-5,TRBD2,few,TGCGCCAGCAGCCTCGGGGGGGCCCAAGAGACCCAGTACTTC,CASSLGGAQETQYF
TRBV28,TRBJ1-6,TRBD1,few,TGTGCCAGCATTGGGGACAGGGTCGGTAGAGGGTCACCCCTCCACTTT,CASIGDRVGRGSPLHF
TRBV30,TRBJ1-1,NA,NA,TGTGCCTGGTTAGGGGAGGGGAAAACTGAAGCTTTCTTT,CAWLGEGKTEAFF
TRBV6-5,TRBJ1-4,NA,NA,TGTGCCAGCAGTTTGGCAGGGCCTAATGAAAAACTGTTTTTT,CASSLAGPNEKLFF
TRBV12-3/TRBV12-4,TRBJ1-1,TRBD1,many,TGTGCCAGCAGTCCCCGGGACAGCTCTGAAGCTTTCTTT,CASSPRDSSEAFF
TRBV28,TRBJ1-5,NA,NA,TGTGCCAGCAGTTTAATGGGGGGAGGCTATCAGCCCCAGCATTTT,CASSLMGGGYQPQHF
TRBV19,TRBJ2-1,NA,NA,TGTGCCAGTAGCACCCTGACAGGTGCCAATGAGCAGTTCTTC,CASSTLTGANEQFF
TRBV6-5,TRBJ2-1,TRBD2,few,TGTGCCAGCAGTCCGACTAGCGGGGTAACTGAGCAGTTCTTC,CASSPTSGVTEQFF
TRBV3-1/TRBV3-2,TRBJ2-5,TRBD1,NA,TGTGCCAGCAGCCCATCAGGGGGAACGGAGACCCAGTACTTC,CASSPSGGTETQYF
TRBV3-1/TRBV3-2,TRBJ2-5,TRBD2,NA,TGTGCCAGCAGCGACGGGGGGGTTTTTAGGGAGACCCAGTACTTC,CASSDGGVFRETQYF
TRBV7-9,TRBJ1-4,NA,few,TGTGCCAGCAGCTTCGGCGGGGCCGGTGAAAAACTGTTTTTT,CASSFGGAGEKLFF
TRBV9,TRBJ1-2,TRBD1,NA,TGTGCCAGCAGCCCGCGGACAGGGGGTTCCAACTATGGCTACACCTTC,CASSPRTGGSNYGYTF
TRBV28,TRBJ1-5,TRBD1,NA,TGTGCCAGCGGGGACAGGGGGCCGGGACAGCCCCAGCATTTT,CASGDRGPGQPQHF
TRBV7-2,TRBJ2-3,NA,NA,TGTGCCAGCAGCTTACGCAGGGGGCGGGGGAGAGATACGCAGTATTTT,CASSLRRGRGRDTQYF